This entry features one T cell receptor beta chain sequence. Its specificity is not known. This entry is derived from a study of Ad26.COV2.S vaccination and SARS-CoV-2 variants. General study points: Total responses of T cells may have been underestimated by the analyses of TCR breadth and depth.

The data were produced by immunoSEQ multiplex PCR, yet TCRdb's version contains in-frame clones alone and is incomplete. This sample has approximately 350,000 clones, with about nine tenths found just once. This CDR3 has 15 residues. CDR1 and CDR2 (germline): LGHNA, YSLEER. Losses at the gene ends were 4 bases for V and 5 bases for J; bases not matched to a gene: 6. Treatment denoted: approximately 18 received Ad26.COV2.S at low or high dose, single or two shots; five or six received placebo; per-sample allocation not given. The investigators took samples on day 63 after the first vaccine or placebo injection. Donation came from an adult in Boston who was aged 18-55 years.

The source was peripheral blood, collected in a trial of Ad26.COV2.S vaccine versus placebo. The chain recombines TRBV4-3 with TRBJ2-2, with TRBD1 matching over 8 bases. The sequence was collected from a person aged 18-60 years who received the Ad26.COV2.S COVID-19 vaccine or a placebo. In DNA form, the CDR3 reads TGCGCCAGCAGCCTCGACAGGGGCGGGACCGGGGAGCTGTTTTTT. It codes for CASSLDRGGTGELFF.